The clone carrying this T cell receptor (beta chain) came up once. What it recognizes is unknown. The protocol was immunoSEQ multiplex PCR, while the TCRdb copy is restricted to in-frame clones and leaves out a portion. The sample includes 1,400,000 or so clones, about 98.5% seen only once; the top ten take around 0.33%. These data originate in a study of shared clonotypes between healthy human individuals. Study-level findings and limits: In general, naive subsets displayed greater estimated richness than memory subsets did.

The CDR3 spans 18 residues. CDR1 is KGHSH and CDR2 is LQKENI in the germline V gene. Unmatched junction bases numbered 14, after V lost 2 bases and J lost 6 bases. Source material: naive CD4+ T cells sorted from blood. Subset given: CD45RA+ positively selected. This sequence joins TRBV18 and TRBJ2-2, with TRBD1 matching over 8 bases. The TCR comes from a man aged 25-40 years in good health. DNA of the CDR3: TGTGCCAGCTCACCAAGGTCGTTGCAGGGGGCTCGGTCCGGGGAGCTGTTTTTT. Amino acids: CASSPRSLQGARSGELFF.